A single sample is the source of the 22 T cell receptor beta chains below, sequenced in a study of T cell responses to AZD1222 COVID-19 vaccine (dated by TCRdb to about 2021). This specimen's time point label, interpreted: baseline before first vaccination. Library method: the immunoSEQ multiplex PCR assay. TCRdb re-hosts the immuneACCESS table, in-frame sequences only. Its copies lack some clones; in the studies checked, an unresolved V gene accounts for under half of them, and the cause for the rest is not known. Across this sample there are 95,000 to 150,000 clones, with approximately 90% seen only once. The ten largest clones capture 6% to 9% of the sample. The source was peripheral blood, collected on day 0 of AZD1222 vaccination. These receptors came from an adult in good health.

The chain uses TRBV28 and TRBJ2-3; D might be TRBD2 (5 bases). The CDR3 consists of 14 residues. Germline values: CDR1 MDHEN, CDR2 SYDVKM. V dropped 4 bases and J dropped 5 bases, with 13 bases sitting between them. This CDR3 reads CASSSRGSRDTQYF. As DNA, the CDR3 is TGTGCCAGCAGTTCAAGAGGGAGTAGAGATACGCAGTATTTT.

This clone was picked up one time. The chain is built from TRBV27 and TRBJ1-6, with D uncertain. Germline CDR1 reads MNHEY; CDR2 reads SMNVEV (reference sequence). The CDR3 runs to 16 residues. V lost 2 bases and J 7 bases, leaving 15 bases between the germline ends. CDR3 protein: CASSLIYRGNNSPLHF. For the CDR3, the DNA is TGTGCCAGCAGTTTAATCTATCGAGGGAACAATTCACCCCTCCACTTT.

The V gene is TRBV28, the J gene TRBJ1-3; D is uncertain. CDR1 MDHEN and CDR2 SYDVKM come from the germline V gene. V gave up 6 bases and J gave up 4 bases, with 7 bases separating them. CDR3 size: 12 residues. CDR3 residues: CASSEVGNTIYF. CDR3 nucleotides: TGTGCCAGCAGCGAGGTCGGAAACACCATATATTTT. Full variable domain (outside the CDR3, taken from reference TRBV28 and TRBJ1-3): DVKVTQSSRYLVKRTGEKVFLECVQDMDHENMFWYRQDPGLGLRLIYFSYDVKMKEKGDIPEGYSVSREKKERFSLILESASTNQTSMYLCASSEVGNTIYFGEGSWLTVV.

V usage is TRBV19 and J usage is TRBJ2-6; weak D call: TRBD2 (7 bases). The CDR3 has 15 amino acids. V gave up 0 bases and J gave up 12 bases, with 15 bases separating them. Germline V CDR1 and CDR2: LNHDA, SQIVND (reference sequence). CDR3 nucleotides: TGTGCCAGTAGTATAGATGGTCGGGGGGCCCTCGTCCTGACTTTC. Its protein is CASSIDGRGALVLTF.

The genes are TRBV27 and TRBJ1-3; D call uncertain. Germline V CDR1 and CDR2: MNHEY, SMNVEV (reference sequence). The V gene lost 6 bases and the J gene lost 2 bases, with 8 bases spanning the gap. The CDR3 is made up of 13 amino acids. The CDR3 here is CASRAMTGNTIYF. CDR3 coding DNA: TGTGCCAGCAGGGCAATGACTGGAAACACCATATATTTT.

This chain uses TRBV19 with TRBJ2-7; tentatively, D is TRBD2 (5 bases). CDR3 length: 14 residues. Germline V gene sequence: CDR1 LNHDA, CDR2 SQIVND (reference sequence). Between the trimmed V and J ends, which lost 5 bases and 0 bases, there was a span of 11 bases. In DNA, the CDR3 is TGTGCCAGTAGTCCCCCGGGGAGCTCCTACGAGCAGTACTTC. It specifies CASSPPGSSYEQYF.

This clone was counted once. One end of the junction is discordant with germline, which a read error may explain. The CDR3 is CASSFGRAYSEQFF. CDR3 bases: TGCGCCAGCAGCTTTGGCAGGGCCTACAGTGAGCAGTTCTTC. The J gene is TRBJ2-1, the V gene TRBV5-1; the D gene is possibly TRBD1 (5 bases). CDR3 length equals 14 residues. CDR1 and CDR2 from the germline V gene are SGHRS and YFSETQ.

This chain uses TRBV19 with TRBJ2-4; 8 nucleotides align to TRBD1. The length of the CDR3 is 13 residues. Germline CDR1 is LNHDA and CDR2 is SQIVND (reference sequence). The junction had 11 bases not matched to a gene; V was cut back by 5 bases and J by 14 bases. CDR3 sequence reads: CASSYTGGRQEYF. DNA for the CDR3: TGTGCCAGTAGTTATACAGGGGGTCGTCAAGAGTACTTC.

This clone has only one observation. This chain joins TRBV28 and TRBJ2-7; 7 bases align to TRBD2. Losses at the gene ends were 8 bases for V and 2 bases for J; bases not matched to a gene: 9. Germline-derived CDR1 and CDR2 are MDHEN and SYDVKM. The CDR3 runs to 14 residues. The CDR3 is CASGLDGRAYEQYF. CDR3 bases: TGTGCCAGCGGCCTAGATGGGAGGGCCTACGAGCAGTACTTC. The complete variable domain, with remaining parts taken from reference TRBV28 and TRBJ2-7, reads DVKVTQSSRYLVKRTGEKVFLECVQDMDHENMFWYRQDPGLGLRLIYFSYDVKMKEKGDIPEGYSVSREKKERFSLILESASTNQTSMYLCASGLDGRAYEQYFGPGTRLTVT.

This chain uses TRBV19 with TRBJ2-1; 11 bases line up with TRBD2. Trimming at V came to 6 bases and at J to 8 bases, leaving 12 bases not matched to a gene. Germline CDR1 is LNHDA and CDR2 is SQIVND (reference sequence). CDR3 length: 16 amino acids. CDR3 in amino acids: CASRSVAGGPRDEQFF. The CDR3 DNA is TGTGCCAGTAGGTCGGTAGCGGGAGGGCCCAGGGATGAGCAGTTCTTC.

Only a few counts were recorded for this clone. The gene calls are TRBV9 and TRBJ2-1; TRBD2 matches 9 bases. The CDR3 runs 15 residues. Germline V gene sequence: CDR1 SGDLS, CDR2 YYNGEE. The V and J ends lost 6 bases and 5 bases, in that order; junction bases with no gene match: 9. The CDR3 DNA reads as TGTGCCAGCATCCCTACTAGCGGGTTACACAATGAGCAGTTCTTC. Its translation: CASIPTSGLHNEQFF.

The CDR3 reads CASSLDGGSNYGYTF. DNA for the CDR3: TGTGCCAGCAGCTTAGATGGGGGCTCTAACTATGGCTACACCTTC. The V gene is TRBV11-2, the J gene TRBJ1-2; D may be TRBD1 (6 bases). The CDR3 extends over 15 amino acids. Germline-derived CDR1 and CDR2 are SGHAT and FQNNGV. V was trimmed by 0 bases and J by 0 bases, leaving 8 bases between them.

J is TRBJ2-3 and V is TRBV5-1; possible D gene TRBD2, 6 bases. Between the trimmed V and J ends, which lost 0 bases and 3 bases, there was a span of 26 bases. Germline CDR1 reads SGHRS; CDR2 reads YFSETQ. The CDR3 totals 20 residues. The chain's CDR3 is CASSLGSGGGGLFRTDTQYF. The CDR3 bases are TGCGCCAGCAGCTTGGGCTCCGGGGGAGGCGGACTATTTAGGACAGATACGCAGTATTTT.

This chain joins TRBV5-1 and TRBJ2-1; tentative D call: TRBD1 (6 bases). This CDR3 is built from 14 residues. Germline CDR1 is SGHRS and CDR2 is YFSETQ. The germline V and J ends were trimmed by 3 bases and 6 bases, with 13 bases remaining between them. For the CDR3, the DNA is TGCGCCAGCAGCTACCGGACAGACGCCAATGAGCAGTTCTTC. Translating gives CASSYRTDANEQFF.

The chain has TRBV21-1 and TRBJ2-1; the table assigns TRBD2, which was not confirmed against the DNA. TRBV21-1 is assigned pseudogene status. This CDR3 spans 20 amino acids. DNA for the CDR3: TGTGCCAGCAGCAAAGTGGACTGGTCTGAATTGCGGGTCGACTACAATGAGCAGTTCTTC. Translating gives CASSKVDWSELRVDYNEQFF.

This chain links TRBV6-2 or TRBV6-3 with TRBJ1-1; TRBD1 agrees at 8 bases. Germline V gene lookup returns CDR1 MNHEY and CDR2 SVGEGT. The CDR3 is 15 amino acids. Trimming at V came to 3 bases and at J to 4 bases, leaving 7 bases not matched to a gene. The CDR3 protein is CASSYRQGAGTEAFF. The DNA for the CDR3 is TGTGCCAGCAGTTATAGGCAGGGGGCTGGCACTGAAGCTTTCTTT.

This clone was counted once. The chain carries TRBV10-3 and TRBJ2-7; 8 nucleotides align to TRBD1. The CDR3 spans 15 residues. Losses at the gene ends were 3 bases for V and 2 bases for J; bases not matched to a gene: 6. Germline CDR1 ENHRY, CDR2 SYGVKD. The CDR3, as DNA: TGTGCCATCAGTGAAGGACAGGGACCGACCTACGAGCAGTACTTC. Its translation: CAISEGQGPTYEQYF.

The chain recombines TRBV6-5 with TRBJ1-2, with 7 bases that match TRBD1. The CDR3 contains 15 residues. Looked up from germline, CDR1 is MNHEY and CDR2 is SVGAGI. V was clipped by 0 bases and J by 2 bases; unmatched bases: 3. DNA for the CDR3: TGTGCCAGCAGTTACTCAAGGGGGCGAAACTATGGCTACACCTTC. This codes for CASSYSRGRNYGYTF.

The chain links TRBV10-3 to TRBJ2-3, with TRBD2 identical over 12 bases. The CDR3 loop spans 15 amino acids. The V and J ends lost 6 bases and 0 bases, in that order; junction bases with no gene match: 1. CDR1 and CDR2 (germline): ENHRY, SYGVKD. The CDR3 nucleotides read TGTGCCATCAGGGGGACTAGCGGGAGCACAGATACGCAGTATTTT. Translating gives CAIRGTSGSTDTQYF.

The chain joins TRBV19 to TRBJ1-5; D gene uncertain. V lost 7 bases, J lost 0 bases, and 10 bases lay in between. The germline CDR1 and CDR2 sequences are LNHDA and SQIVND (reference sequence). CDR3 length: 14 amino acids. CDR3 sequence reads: CASTDRYSNQPQHF. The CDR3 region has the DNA TGTGCCAGTACGGACCGCTATAGCAATCAGCCCCAGCATTTT.

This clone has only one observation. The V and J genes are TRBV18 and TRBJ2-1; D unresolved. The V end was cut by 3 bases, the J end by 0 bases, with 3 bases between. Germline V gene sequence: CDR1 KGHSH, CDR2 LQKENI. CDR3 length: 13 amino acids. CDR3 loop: CASSPYSYNEQFF. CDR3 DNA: TGTGCCAGCTCACCTTACTCCTACAATGAGCAGTTCTTC.

CDR3 sequence (DNA): TGTGCCAGCAGTTTTGTCGGCTCTGTTAGCTACACCTTC. This gives the protein CASSFVGSVSYTF. The chain recombines TRBV12-3 or TRBV12-4 with TRBJ1-2; no definite D call. The length of the CDR3 is 13 residues. Between the trimmed V and J ends, which lost 3 bases and 9 bases, there was a span of 14 bases.